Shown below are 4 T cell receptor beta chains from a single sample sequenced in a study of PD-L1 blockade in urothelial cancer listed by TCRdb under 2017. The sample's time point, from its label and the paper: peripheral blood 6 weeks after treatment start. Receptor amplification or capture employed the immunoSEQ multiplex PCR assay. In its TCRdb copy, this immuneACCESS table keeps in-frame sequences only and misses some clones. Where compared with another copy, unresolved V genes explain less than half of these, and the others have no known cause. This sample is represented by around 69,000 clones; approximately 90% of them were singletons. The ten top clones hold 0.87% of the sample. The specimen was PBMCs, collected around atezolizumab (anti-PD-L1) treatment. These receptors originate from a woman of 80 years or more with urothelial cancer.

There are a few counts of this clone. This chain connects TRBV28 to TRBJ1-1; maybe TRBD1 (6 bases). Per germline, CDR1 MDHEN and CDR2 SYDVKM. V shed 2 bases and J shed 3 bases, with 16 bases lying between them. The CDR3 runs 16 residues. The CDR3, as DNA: TGTGCCAGCAGTTTAAGCCAACGGGGGGCGGACACTGAAGCTTTCTTT. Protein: CASSLSQRGADTEAFF.

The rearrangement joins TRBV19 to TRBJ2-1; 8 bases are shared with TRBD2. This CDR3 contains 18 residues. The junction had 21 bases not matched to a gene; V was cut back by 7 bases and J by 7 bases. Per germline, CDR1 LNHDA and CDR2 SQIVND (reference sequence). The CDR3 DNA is TGTGCCAGTACCCCTCGGGGAGCGGGAGCCCCGGGTAAGAATGAGCAGTTCTTC. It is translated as CASTPRGAGAPGKNEQFF. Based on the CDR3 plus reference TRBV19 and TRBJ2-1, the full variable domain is DGGITQSPKYLFRKEGQNVTLSCEQNLNHDAMYWYRQDPGQGLRLIYYSQIVNDFQKGDIAEGYSVSREKKESFPLTVTSAQKNPTAFYLCASTPRGAGAPGKNEQFFGPGTRLTVL.

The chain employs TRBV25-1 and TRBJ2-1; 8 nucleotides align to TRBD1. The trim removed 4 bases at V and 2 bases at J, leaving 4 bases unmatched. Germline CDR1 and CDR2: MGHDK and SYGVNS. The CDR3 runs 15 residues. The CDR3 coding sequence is TGTGCCAGCAGTGCGGACAGGGATACCTACAATGAGCAGTTCTTC. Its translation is CASSADRDTYNEQFF.

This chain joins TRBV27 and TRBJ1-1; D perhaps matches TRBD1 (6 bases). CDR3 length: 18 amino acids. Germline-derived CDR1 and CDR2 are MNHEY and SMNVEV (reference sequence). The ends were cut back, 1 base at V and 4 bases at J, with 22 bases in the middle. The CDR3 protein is CASSLFGLTRIRGTEAFF. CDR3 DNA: TGTGCCAGCAGTTTATTTGGTCTCACCAGGATCAGGGGCACTGAAGCTTTCTTT.